Listed below are T cell receptor beta chains from one sample, sequenced in a study of blood T cell repertoires in COVID-19. Using immunoSEQ multiplex PCR, the repertoire was profiled, and TCRdb retains in-frame clones only, with some absent. This sample carries around 250,000 clones, about 82% of them seen once, and the ten largest clones take 9% to 15%. Sequencing input: peripheral blood. These receptors all come from a man older than 75 with acute or convalescent COVID-19. CDR3s include the opening cysteine and the closing phenylalanine or tryptophan. The order of the fields is J gene, V gene, CDR3 length, D gene, clone size, CDR3 DNA, CDR3 protein. A D gene is named only where the DNA matches it firmly. Size tells how often a clone was seen (once, few, many) or the class of an expanded clone, and some rows leave it out.

>TRBJ1-4|TRBV3-1/TRBV3-2|16|.|.
TGTGCCAGCAGCCAAGTTGAAGGGGTTGCTAATGAAAAACTGTTTTTT
CASSQVEGVANEKLFF
>TRBJ1-1|TRBV28|16|.|.
TGTGCCAGCAGTTTAGGGCCAGGGCAGGTGAACACTGAAGCTTTCTTT
CASSLGPGQVNTEAFF
>TRBJ2-5|TRBV7-9|17|TRBD1|.
TGTGCCAGCAGCCCCTCCGGGACAGGGGGAATCGGGGAGACCCAGTACTTC
CASSPSGTGGIGETQYF
>TRBJ1-5|TRBV7-2|16|TRBD1|few
TGTGCCAGCAGCTTAGGGACAGGGAGGGGCAATCAGCCCCAGCATTTT
CASSLGTGRGNQPQHF
>TRBJ2-1|TRBV5-1|14|.|.
TGCGCCAGCAGCCCCGGGGAGATTGACAATGAGCAGTTCTTC
CASSPGEIDNEQFF
>TRBJ1-2|TRBV28|15|TRBD1|few
TGTGCCAGCAGTACCGGACAGGGAAGGAACTATGGCTACACCTTC
CASSTGQGRNYGYTF
>TRBJ1-3|TRBV11-2|16|.|.
TGTGCCAGCAGCCCGGACAGTCCCTTCTCTGGAAACACCATATATTTT
CASSPDSPFSGNTIYF
>TRBJ1-1|TRBV5-1|15|.|.
TGCGCCAGCAGCTTGGGTTCAACAGGAGCGACTGAAGCTTTCTTT
CASSLGSTGATEAFF
>TRBJ1-5|TRBV7-2|14|.|once
TGTGCCACCCTGGAGGGTGGTAGCAATCAGCCCCAGCATTTT
CATLEGGSNQPQHF
>TRBJ1-3|TRBV7-8|17|.|.
TGTGCCAGCAGCTTAGTGACCTCAGGGTTGGCTGGAAACACCATATATTTT
CASSLVTSGLAGNTIYF
>TRBJ1-1|TRBV5-4|16|.|.
TGTGCCAGCAGCCCCGGGGGGTCAGGCTTGAACACTGAAGCTTTCTTT
CASSPGGSGLNTEAFF
>TRBJ1-5|TRBV11-2|15|.|.
TGTGCCAGCAGCTTATCCCGCGGAAAGAATCAGCCCCAGCATTTT
CASSLSRGKNQPQHF
>TRBJ2-3|TRBV27|16|TRBD2|few
TGTGCCAGCAGTCCGTGGACTAGCGGGAGAACAGATACGCAGTATTTT
CASSPWTSGRTDTQYF
>TRBJ1-3|TRBV3-1/TRBV3-2|14|TRBD1|.
TGTGCCAGCAGCCAAGGGGACAGCGGAAACACCATATATTTT
CASSQGDSGNTIYF
>TRBJ1-1|TRBV5-6|17|.|.
TGTGCCAGCAGCTTGGACAGGATAGGCAGGGTGAGGACTGAAGCTTTCTTT
CASSLDRIGRVRTEAFF
>TRBJ2-2|TRBV19|20|TRBD2|.
TGTGCCAGTAGGTCTCCGGGACTAGCGGGAGCGGGGGGAAACACCGGGGAGCTGTTTTTT
CASRSPGLAGAGGNTGELFF
>TRBJ1-2|TRBV5-5|13|.|.
TGTGCCAGCAGCTTGGAGGGGTTAAATGGCTACACCTTC
CASSLEGLNGYTF
>TRBJ2-1|TRBV6-5|14|TRBD2|once
TGTGCCAGCAGTTACCTAGCGGGAAATACTGAGCAGTTCTTC
CASSYLAGNTEQFF
>TRBJ2-7|TRBV6-2/TRBV6-3|14|TRBD1|.
TGTGCCAGCAGTCAAGGGACAGCCTCCTACGAGCAGTACTTC
CASSQGTASYEQYF
>TRBJ2-5|TRBV6-4|17|TRBD1|.
TGTGCCAGCAGTGACTCATTTCGGACAGGGGGGGAAGAGACCCAGTACTTC
CASSDSFRTGGEETQYF
>TRBJ2-5|TRBV7-2|13|TRBD1|.
TGTGCCAGCAGCACACAGGGGGCAGAGACCCAGTACTTC
CASSTQGAETQYF
>TRBJ1-5|TRBV28|15|.|.
TGTGCCGCAACTCCGGGGGGAGGTGCAGGTCAGCCCCAGCATTTT
CAATPGGGAGQPQHF
>TRBJ2-2|TRBV7-8|15|TRBD1|.
TGTGCCAGCAGTCGGACAGGGGTCGACACCGGGGAGCTGTTTTTT
CASSRTGVDTGELFF
>TRBJ2-3|TRBV7-6|16|TRBD2|once
TGTGCCAGCAGCCACGGGGGGAGCGGGAGCACAGATACGCAGTATTTT
CASSHGGSGSTDTQYF
>TRBJ1-1|TRBV5-1|14|.|.
TGCGCCAGCAGCGAGGGTGGGATCGGCAATGAAGCTTTCTTT
CASSEGGIGNEAFF